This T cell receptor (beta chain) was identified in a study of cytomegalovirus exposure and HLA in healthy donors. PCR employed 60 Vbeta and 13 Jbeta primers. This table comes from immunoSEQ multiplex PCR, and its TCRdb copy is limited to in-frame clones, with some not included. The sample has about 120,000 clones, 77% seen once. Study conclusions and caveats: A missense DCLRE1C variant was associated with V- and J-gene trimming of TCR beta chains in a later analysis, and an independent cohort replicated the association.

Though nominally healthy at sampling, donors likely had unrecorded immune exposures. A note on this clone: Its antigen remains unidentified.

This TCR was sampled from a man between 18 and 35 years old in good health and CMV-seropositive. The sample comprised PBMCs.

CDR3: CASSPGTSGNNEQFF. The CDR3 DNA is TGTGCCAGCAGTCCGGGGACTAGCGGGAACAATGAGCAGTTCTTC. J is TRBJ2-1 and V is TRBV7-3; TRBD2 matches at 13 bases. CDR1 is SGHTA, CDR2 FQGTGA, per germline. This CDR3 has 15 residues. V lost 6 bases, J lost 5 bases, and 4 bases stayed unmatched.